These T cell receptor beta chains were read from a single sample in a study of Graves' ophthalmopathy and Graves' hyperthyroidism. One entry per CDR3 protein, called by TCRdb with MiXCR from the multiplex PCR reads. In the table there are about 390,000 distinct CDR3 sequences, approximately 15% of which are singletons. The specimen was peripheral blood. The receptors originated from a woman aged 18-35 years with stable Graves' hyperthyroidism. CDR3s include the opening cysteine and the closing phenylalanine or tryptophan. The D gene is left open where the match is weak. Rows may omit the clone size; those that give it use once, few, many or a size class.

V gene	D gene	J gene	clone size	CDR3 DNA	CDR3 protein
TRBV20-1	-	TRBJ2-7	-	TGCAGTGTCGGTTACGAGCAGTACTTC	CSVGYEQYF
TRBV12-3/TRBV12-4	-	TRBJ1-6	many	TGTGCCAGCAGTTTAGGCTGGGCGGGTTCACCCCTCCACTTT	CASSLGWAGSPLHF
TRBV12-3/TRBV12-4	-	TRBJ1-2	many	TGTGCCAGCAGGTTTTCAGGGGAAGGCTACACCTTC	CASRFSGEGYTF
TRBV7-8	-	TRBJ2-7	many	TGTGCCAGCAGCTTAGGTCCAGCATCATCGACCTACGAGCAGTACTTC	CASSLGPASSTYEQYF
TRBV7-9	-	TRBJ2-7	many	TGTGCCAGCAGCATAACGGGACCTACGAGCTCCTACGAGCAGTACTTC	CASSITGPTSSYEQYF
TRBV7-9	-	TRBJ1-1	few	TGTGCCAGCAGCTTATTCTTGAAGAACACTGAAGCTTTCTTT	CASSLFLKNTEAFF
TRBV7-6	-	TRBJ1-2	-	TGTGCCAGCAGCCCATTTGCGGGATCGGAGTATGGCTACACATTC	CASSPFAGSEYGYTF
TRBV19	-	TRBJ2-5	many	TGTGCCAGTAGTATAGTTGGCTGGGAGACCCAGTACTTC	CASSIVGWETQYF
TRBV19	-	TRBJ1-2	many	TGTGCCAGTAGACCTGACCCGGCGGATGGCTACACCTTC	CASRPDPADGYTF
TRBV4-1	-	TRBJ1-5	many	TGCGCCAGCAGCCAAGATCGGGGCAGAACTAGCAATCAGCCCCAGCATTTT	CASSQDRGRTSNQPQHF
TRBV6-1	-	TRBJ2-3	few	TGTGCCAGCAGAGCCGACAGTCCAAAGGCTACAGATACGCAGTATTTT	CASRADSPKATDTQYF
TRBV11-1	-	TRBJ1-3	many	TGTGCCAGCAGCCCGTCTCTGCTACGGGAGAGCTCTGGAAACACCATATATTTT	CASSPSLLRESSGNTIYF
TRBV6-2/TRBV6-3	TRBD2	TRBJ2-7	few	TGTGCCAGCAGACCAGCGGGGACCTACGAGCAGTACTTC	CASRPAGTYEQYF
TRBV2	TRBD1	TRBJ1-1	many	TGTGCCAGCGCCGAGGGGGCATTTAGGTTAATCCCTGAAGCTTTCTTT	CASAEGAFRLIPEAFF
TRBV10-3	TRBD1	TRBJ1-2	many	TGTGCCATCAGAGGGACAGTTGACTACACCTTC	CAIRGTVDYTF
TRBV6-1	-	TRBJ1-2	-	TGTGCCAGCAGTGAACTCGGGGGAAGTTCCGGCTACACCTTC	CASSELGGSSGYTF
TRBV5-6	-	TRBJ2-2	few	TGTGCCAGCAGCTTGTGGAACAGGGGGGGCACCGGGGAGCTGTTTTTT	CASSLWNRGGTGELFF
TRBV3-1	TRBD1	TRBJ1-2	many	TGTGCCAGCAGCCAATCGGGACAGGGAATACCAGGCTACACCTTC	CASSQSGQGIPGYTF
TRBV4-1	TRBD1	TRBJ1-2	many	TGCGCCAGCAGCCAATCCTCCGGGACAGGGAACTATGGCTACACCTTC	CASSQSSGTGNYGYTF
TRBV28	-	TRBJ1-1	few	TGTGCCAGCACGGGGTGGGCGGGGAACACTGAAGCTTTCTTT	CASTGWAGNTEAFF
TRBV6-4	TRBD2	TRBJ2-5	once	TGTGTCAGCAGTCTTCCGATCATAGCGGGGGGGCAGGAGACCCAGTACTTC	CVSSLPIIAGGQETQYF
TRBV6-4	TRBD1	TRBJ1-1	many	TGTGCCAGCACTGACTTCGAAAGGGGGCACGAGAACACTGAAGCTTTCTTT	CASTDFERGHENTEAFF
TRBV18	TRBD1	TRBJ2-4	-	TGTGCCAGCTCACCGGGACAGGGCGAAAACATTCAGTACTTC	CASSPGQGENIQYF
TRBV28	TRBD1	TRBJ1-2	once	TGTGCCAGCAGTCTCCCGACAGGGAGACAAAGAGGCTACACCTTC	CASSLPTGRQRGYTF
TRBV20-1	-	TRBJ2-4	many	TGCAGTGCTAGCACAGCAGGGAGCTCAGCCAAAAACATTAAGTACTTC	CSASTAGSSAKNIKYF
TRBV7-9	-	TRBJ1-1	many	TGTGCCAGCAGCGCGGGGGGTGCTGAAGCTTTCTTT	CASSAGGAEAFF
TRBV29-1	TRBD1	TRBJ2-2	-	TGCAGCGCAGGGGGCCCTTCGGGCACCGGGGAGCTGTTTTTT	CSAGGPSGTGELFF
TRBV11-2	TRBD2	TRBJ2-3	few	TGTGCCAGCACCCCACGAGCGGGAACCACAGATACGCAGTATTTT	CASTPRAGTTDTQYF
TRBV19	-	TRBJ1-2	-	TGTGCCAGTAGTTTCGGGATACCGCTCTATGGCTACACCTTC	CASSFGIPLYGYTF
TRBV7-9	-	TRBJ2-7	-	TGTGCCAGCAGCCCCCTATACTCCGGATACGAGCAGTACTTC	CASSPLYSGYEQYF
TRBV12-3/TRBV12-4	-	TRBJ1-5	many	TGTGCCAGCAGTTTTGAGGGTGGAAACAATCAGCCCCAGCATTTT	CASSFEGGNNQPQHF
TRBV5-1	-	TRBJ2-5	many	TGCGCCAGCTTCCTAGGGGACACAGAAGAGACCCAGTACTTC	CASFLGDTEETQYF
TRBV20-1	-	TRBJ1-5	many	TGCAGTGCTAGAGATAGGCGAGGCGTTAGCAATCAGCCCCAGCATTTT	CSARDRRGVSNQPQHF
TRBV11-2	TRBD1	TRBJ2-2	-	TGTGCCAGCAGCTTAGGGGCAGGGGGCTCCACCGGGGAGCTGTTTTTT	CASSLGAGGSTGELFF
TRBV4-2	-	TRBJ1-2	-	TGTGCCAGCAGCCAAGATCCGACAGAAACCTATGGCTACACCTTC	CASSQDPTETYGYTF
TRBV27	-	TRBJ2-5	many	TGTGCCAGCAGTCCTACAAAATCGGGTCCGGGCCAAGAGACCCAGTACTTC	CASSPTKSGPGQETQYF